Presented here are 19 T cell receptor beta chains from one specimen sequenced in a study of CD8 T cells in ankylosing spondylitis. Points from the study as a whole: Blood of patients with ankylosing spondylitis appeared to be characterized by a TCR beta motif of several highly homologous variants.

TCRdb processed the 5' RACE reads anew with MiXCR; each CDR3 protein has one entry. This table holds about 220,000 distinct CDR3 sequences, 18% found once. No antigen has been identified for these receptors. Sequencing used blood, either unsorted or a sorted T cell fraction (not recorded which). All receptors derive from a male donor with ankylosing spondylitis.

This clonotype occurred a few times. The chain uses TRBV4-3 and TRBJ1-6; no clear D. The germline V and J ends were trimmed by 0 bases and 9 bases, with 15 bases remaining between them. Germline V CDR1 and CDR2: LGHNA, YSLEER. CDR3 length: 16 amino acids. The CDR3 reads CASSQDRARGSSPLHF. DNA of the CDR3: TGCGCCAGCAGCCAAGATCGAGCCAGAGGGAGTTCACCCCTCCACTTT.

The V call is TRBV5-5, the J call TRBJ2-7, with TRBD1 as a possible D gene (6 bases). Germline assignment: CDR1 SGHKS and CDR2 YYEKEE (reference sequence). The CDR3 is made up of 12 amino acids. Trimming left V 7 bases short and J 1 base short, with 9 bases between. The CDR3 reads CASHQGSYEQYF. The CDR3 nucleotides read TGTGCCAGCCATCAGGGGTCCTACGAGCAGTACTTC.

This clonotype appeared a few times. The rearrangement uses TRBV4-3 and TRBJ1-2, with D perhaps matching TRBD1 (5 bases). CDR3 length: 20 amino acids. Trimming pared 0 bases from V and 0 bases from J, leaving 23 bases between. Per the germline V gene, CDR1 is LGHNA and CDR2 is YSLEER. CDR3 region: CASSQDWAKSLGETNYGYTF. CDR3 DNA: TGCGCCAGCAGCCAAGATTGGGCGAAATCCCTGGGGGAAACTAACTATGGCTACACCTTC.

The rearrangement links TRBV7-3 to TRBJ2-1; TRBD2 matches 9 bases. This CDR3 has 15 amino acids. In germline, CDR1 is SGHTA, CDR2 FQGTGA. With 4 bases clipped from V and 2 bases from J, the junction kept 3 bases outside the gene matches. The DNA of the CDR3 is TGTGCCAGCAGCTCAACTAGCGGGCCCTACAATGAGCAGTTCTTC. Its translation: CASSSTSGPYNEQFF.

The chain couples TRBV9 to TRBJ2-7, with D hard to call. Germline CDR1 SGDLS, CDR2 YYNGEE. The CDR3 sequence is 15 residues long. Trimming took 3 bases from V and 0 from J, leaving 13 bases between them. This CDR3 is CASSEAAGSSYEQYF. CDR3 bases: TGTGCCAGCAGCGAGGCGGCAGGATCCTCCTACGAGCAGTACTTC.

The chain recombines TRBV5-5 with TRBJ2-7; D remains unclear. V was trimmed by 0 bases and J by 6 bases, leaving 13 bases between them. The CDR3 spans 14 residues. The germline gives CDR1 SGHKS, CDR2 YYEKEE (reference sequence). For the CDR3, the DNA is TGTGCCAGCAGCTTGGCCCAGGCAGTCGGCGAGCAGTACTTC. This sequence encodes CASSLAQAVGEQYF.

Only a few counts were recorded for this clonotype. The rearrangement joins TRBV24-1 to TRBJ2-1, with unresolved D. The V and J ends lost 3 bases and 1 base respectively, with 9 bases between them. CDR1 is KGHDR and CDR2 is SFDVKD in the germline V gene. The CDR3 extends over 15 amino acids. In DNA form, the CDR3 reads TGTGCCACCAGTGATCTATTTGGGTCCTACAATGAGCAGTTCTTC. It is translated as CATSDLFGSYNEQFF.

The J gene is TRBJ1-1, the V gene TRBV4-2; TRBD1 is a possible D gene (5 bases). CDR1 LGHNA and CDR2 YNFKEQ come from the germline V gene. Between the trimmed V and J ends, which lost 2 bases and 1 base, there was a span of 8 bases. This CDR3 region has 14 residues. The CDR3 bases are TGTGCCAGCAGCCAATGGGGCGCGAACACTGAAGCTTTCTTT. Protein sequence: CASSQWGANTEAFF.

This clonotype was observed a few times. The gene calls are TRBV4-1 and TRBJ1-2, with 7 nucleotides matching TRBD1. This CDR3 has 17 amino acids. The V gene end was trimmed by 4 bases and the J gene end by 7 bases; junction bases not matched to a gene: 18. Germline CDR1 is MGHRA and CDR2 is YSYEKL. This chain's CDR3 is CASSREPTGQLDPGYTF. The CDR3 DNA is TGCGCCAGCAGCCGAGAACCCACGGGACAGTTGGACCCTGGCTACACCTTC.

V usage is TRBV28 and J usage is TRBJ2-7; D remains unclear. The CDR3 extends over 14 amino acids. The V end was cut by 6 bases, the J end by 0 bases, with 12 bases between. Per germline, CDR1 MDHEN and CDR2 SYDVKM. The CDR3, as DNA: TGTGCCAGCAGGCCACTCGACGCCTCCTACGAGCAGTACTTC. It translates to CASRPLDASYEQYF.

This rearrangement joins TRBV27 to TRBJ2-7; D possibly corresponds to TRBD1 (5 bases). This CDR3 region has 17 residues. Trimming pared 2 bases from V and 0 bases from J, leaving 17 bases between. In germline, CDR1 is MNHEY, CDR2 SMNVEV (reference sequence). The DNA of the CDR3 is TGTGCCAGCAGTTTAAGGCTGTGGGGCAGTAGCTCCTACGAGCAGTACTTC. Its protein is CASSLRLWGSSSYEQYF.

This clonotype was seen a few times. The gene calls are TRBV12-3 or TRBV12-4 and TRBJ2-7, with 9 bases fitting TRBD2. This CDR3 has 13 amino acids. With V trimmed by 5 bases and J by 3 bases, 2 bases remained unmatched. The CDR3 DNA reads as TGTGCCAGCAGTGAGACTAGCGGCTACGAGCAGTACTTC. Translation: CASSETSGYEQYF.

This clonotype has a count of ten or more. The chain recombines TRBV4-3 with TRBJ2-1; 9 bases line up with TRBD1. CDR3 length: 16 residues. Unmatched junction bases numbered 4, after V lost 0 bases and J lost 4 bases. The germline V gene encodes CDR1 LGHNA and CDR2 YSLEER. The CDR3 loop reads CASSQDADRGYNEQFF. CDR3 DNA sequence: TGCGCCAGCAGCCAAGACGCGGACAGGGGTTACAATGAGCAGTTCTTC.

The chain is built from TRBV27 and TRBJ2-1; D is possibly TRBD2 (6 bases). Germline-derived CDR1 and CDR2 are MNHEY and SMNVEV (reference sequence). This CDR3 is 17 amino acids long. Trimming took off 4 bases at V and 4 bases at J, with 20 bases between the two ends. Here the CDR3 reads CASSSLRTGGGYNEQFF. The CDR3 DNA reads TGTGCCAGCAGTTCTCTCAGGACTGGGGGAGGTTACAATGAGCAGTTCTTC.

J is TRBJ2-1 and V is TRBV6-1, with D possibly TRBD1 on 5 matching bases. V dropped 4 bases and J dropped 8 bases, with 9 bases sitting between them. CDR3 length: 12 amino acids. The germline CDR1 and CDR2 sequences are MNHNS and SASEGT. The DNA for the CDR3 is TGTGCCAGCAGTGGACAGAAGGATGAGCAGTTCTTC. This sequence encodes CASSGQKDEQFF.

In this sample, this clonotype turned up a few times. The chain links TRBV3-1 to TRBJ2-7; D is possibly TRBD2 (6 bases). The CDR3 has 16 amino acids. Trimming left V 3 bases short and J 7 bases short, with 22 bases between. CDR1 is LGHDT, CDR2 YNNKEL, per germline (reference sequence). The DNA of the CDR3 is TGTGCCAGCAGCCAGAGTTTTAGCGGCCCCCTTTGGGAGCAGTACTTC. Translating gives CASSQSFSGPLWEQYF.

This clonotype was counted a few times. This chain joins TRBV4-1 and TRBJ2-7; D is perhaps TRBD1 (6 bases). The germline gives CDR1 MGHRA, CDR2 YSYEKL. The CDR3 runs 13 residues. The germline V and J ends were trimmed by 4 bases and 4 bases, with 11 bases remaining between them. The CDR3 region has the DNA TGCGCCAGCAGCCCCTTACAGGGATACGAGCAGTACTTC. It yields the protein CASSPLQGYEQYF.

This chain uses TRBV20-1 with TRBJ1-4; D gene uncertain. The CDR3 length is 14 residues. Trimming took 1 base from V and 0 from J, leaving 6 bases between them. Germline-derived CDR1 and CDR2 are DFQATT and SNEGSKA (reference sequence). The CDR3: CSARGAATNEKLFF. The CDR3, as DNA: TGCAGTGCTAGAGGGGCCGCAACTAATGAAAAACTGTTTTTT.

The gene calls are TRBV27 and TRBJ2-7; the D gene is possibly TRBD1 (6 bases). The germline CDR1 and CDR2 sequences are MNHEY and SMNVEV (reference sequence). The CDR3 is 15 residues long. V lost 5 bases to trimming and J lost 3 bases, with 17 bases between them. The CDR3 nucleotides are TGTGCCAGCAGTGCAACCGGGACAACCGACTACGAGCAGTACTTC. It is translated as CASSATGTTDYEQYF.